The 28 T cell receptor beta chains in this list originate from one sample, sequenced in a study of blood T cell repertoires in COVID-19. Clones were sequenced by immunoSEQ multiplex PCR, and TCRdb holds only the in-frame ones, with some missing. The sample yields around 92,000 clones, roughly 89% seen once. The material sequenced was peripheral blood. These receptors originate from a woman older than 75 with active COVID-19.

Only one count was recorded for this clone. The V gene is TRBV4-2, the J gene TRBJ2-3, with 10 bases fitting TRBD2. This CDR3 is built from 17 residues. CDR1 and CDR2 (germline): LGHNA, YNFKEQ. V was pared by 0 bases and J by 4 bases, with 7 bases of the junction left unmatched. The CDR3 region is CASSQELAGGRPDTQYF. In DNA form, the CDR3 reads TGTGCCAGCAGCCAAGAGTTAGCGGGGGGACGGCCAGATACGCAGTATTTT.

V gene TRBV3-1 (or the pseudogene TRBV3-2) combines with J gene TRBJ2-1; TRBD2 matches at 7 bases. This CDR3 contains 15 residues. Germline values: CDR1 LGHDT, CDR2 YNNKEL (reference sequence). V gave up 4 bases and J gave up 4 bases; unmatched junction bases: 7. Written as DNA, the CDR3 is TGTGCCAGCAGCCTACTTAGCGGGTTATACAATGAGCAGTTCTTC. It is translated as CASSLLSGLYNEQFF.

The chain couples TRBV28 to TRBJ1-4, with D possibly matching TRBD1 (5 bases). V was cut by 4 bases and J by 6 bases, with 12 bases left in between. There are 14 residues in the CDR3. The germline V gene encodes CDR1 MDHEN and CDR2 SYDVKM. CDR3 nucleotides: TGTGCCAGCAGTTACTCAAGGGGTTATGAAAAACTGTTTTTT. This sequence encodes CASSYSRGYEKLFF.

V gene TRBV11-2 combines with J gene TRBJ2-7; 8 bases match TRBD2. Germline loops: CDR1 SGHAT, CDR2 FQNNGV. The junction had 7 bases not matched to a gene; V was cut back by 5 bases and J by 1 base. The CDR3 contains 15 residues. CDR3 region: CASSQAGGVSYEQYF. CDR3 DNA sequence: TGTGCCAGCAGCCAGGCGGGAGGCGTGTCCTACGAGCAGTACTTC. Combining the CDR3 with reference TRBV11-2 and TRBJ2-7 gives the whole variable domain EAGVAQSPRYKIIEKRQSVAFWCNPISGHATLYWYQQILGQGPKLLIQFQNNGVVDDSQLPKDRFSAERLKGVDSTLKIQPAKLEDSAVYLCASSQAGGVSYEQYFGPGTRLTVT.

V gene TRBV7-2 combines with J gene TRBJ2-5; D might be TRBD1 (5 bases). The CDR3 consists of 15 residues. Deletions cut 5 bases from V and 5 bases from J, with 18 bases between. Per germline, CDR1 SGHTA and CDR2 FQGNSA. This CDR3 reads CASSPRQGRGETQYF. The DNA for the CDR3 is TGTGCCAGCAGCCCTCGCCAGGGAAGGGGCGAGACCCAGTACTTC.

The chain's CDR3 is CASSPQGTGELFF. In DNA form, the CDR3 reads TGTGCCAGCAGCCCACAGGGGACCGGGGAGCTGTTTTTT. The J gene is TRBJ2-2, the V gene TRBV28; 7 nucleotides agree with TRBD1. Trimming removed 6 bases from V and 5 bases from J; junction bases left unmatched: 3. The CDR3 is made up of 13 amino acids. Germline V gene data show CDR1 as MDHEN and CDR2 as SYDVKM.

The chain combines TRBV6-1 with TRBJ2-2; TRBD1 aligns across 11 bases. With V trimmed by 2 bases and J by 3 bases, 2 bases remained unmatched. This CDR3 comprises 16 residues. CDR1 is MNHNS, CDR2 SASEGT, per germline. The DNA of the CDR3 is TGTGCCAGCAGTGAATGGGACAGGGGGGACACCGGGGAGCTGTTTTTT. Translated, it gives CASSEWDRGDTGELFF.

DNA for the CDR3: TGTGCCAGTAGTATCAGGGCAGCGTCTAGCACAGATACGCAGTATTTT. It specifies CASSIRAASSTDTQYF. The chain joins TRBV19 to TRBJ2-3, with a possible D match to TRBD1 (5 bases). The germline gives CDR1 LNHDA, CDR2 SQIVND (reference sequence). The CDR3 totals 16 residues. Trimming stripped 3 bases from V and 0 bases from J, with 13 bases between. Full variable domain (remainder filled in from reference TRBV19 and TRBJ2-3): DGGITQSPKYLFRKEGQNVTLSCEQNLNHDAMYWYRQDPGQGLRLIYYSQIVNDFQKGDIAEGYSVSREKKESFPLTVTSAQKNPTAFYLCASSIRAASSTDTQYFGPGTRLTVL.

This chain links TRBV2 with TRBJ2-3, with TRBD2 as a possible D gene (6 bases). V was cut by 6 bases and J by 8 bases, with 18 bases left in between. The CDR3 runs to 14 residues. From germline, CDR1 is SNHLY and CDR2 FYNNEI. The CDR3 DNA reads TGTGCCAGCAGCGCCCTACCGGGAGCACCTACGCAGTATTTT. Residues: CASSALPGAPTQYF.

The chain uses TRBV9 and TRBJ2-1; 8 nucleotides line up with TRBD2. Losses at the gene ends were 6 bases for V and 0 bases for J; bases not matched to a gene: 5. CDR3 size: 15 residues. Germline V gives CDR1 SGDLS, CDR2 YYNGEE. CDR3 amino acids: CASNSGTTSYNEQFF. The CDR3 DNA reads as TGTGCCAGCAATAGCGGGACTACCTCCTACAATGAGCAGTTCTTC.

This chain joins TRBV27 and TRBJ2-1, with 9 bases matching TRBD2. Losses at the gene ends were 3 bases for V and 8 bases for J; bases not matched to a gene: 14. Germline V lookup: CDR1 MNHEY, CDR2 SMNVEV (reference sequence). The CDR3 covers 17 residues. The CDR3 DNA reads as TGTGCCAGCAGTTTGGACCGTGCGGGAGGGCCTAAGTATGAGCAGTTCTTC. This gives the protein CASSLDRAGGPKYEQFF.

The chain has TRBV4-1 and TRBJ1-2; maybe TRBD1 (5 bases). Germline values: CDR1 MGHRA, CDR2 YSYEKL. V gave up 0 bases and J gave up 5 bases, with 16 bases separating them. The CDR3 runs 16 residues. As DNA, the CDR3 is TGCGCCAGCAGCCAAGATCGGCAGGGCCTTAAATATGGCTACACCTTC. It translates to CASSQDRQGLKYGYTF.

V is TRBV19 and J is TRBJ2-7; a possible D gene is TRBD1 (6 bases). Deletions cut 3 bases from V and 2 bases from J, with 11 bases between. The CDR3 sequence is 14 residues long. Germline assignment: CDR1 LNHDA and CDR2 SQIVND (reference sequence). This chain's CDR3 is CASSIGTSTYEQYF. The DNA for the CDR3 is TGTGCCAGTAGTATCGGGACAAGCACCTACGAGCAGTACTTC.

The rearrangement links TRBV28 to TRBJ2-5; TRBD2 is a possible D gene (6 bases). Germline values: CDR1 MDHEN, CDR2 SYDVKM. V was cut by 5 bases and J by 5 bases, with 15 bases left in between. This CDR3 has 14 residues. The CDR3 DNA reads TGTGCCAGCAGTGCAGCGGGTTCGTGGGAGACCCAGTACTTC. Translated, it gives CASSAAGSWETQYF.

CDR3 nucleotides: TGCAGCGTCCACGCGACTAACCTCCTCTCCTACAATGAGCAGTTCTTC. Encoded protein: CSVHATNLLSYNEQFF. The V gene is TRBV29-1, the J gene TRBJ2-1; maybe TRBD2 (5 bases). Germline V gene data show CDR1 as SQVTM and CDR2 as ANQGSEA. V gave up 6 bases and J gave up 0 bases, with 18 bases separating them. The CDR3 has 16 residues.

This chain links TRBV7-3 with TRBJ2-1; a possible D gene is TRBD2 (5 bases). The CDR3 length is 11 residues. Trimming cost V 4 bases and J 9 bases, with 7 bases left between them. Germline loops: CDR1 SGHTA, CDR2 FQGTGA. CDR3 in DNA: TGTGCCAGCAGCTCCCGGGGTGAGCAGTTCTTC. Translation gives CASSSRGEQFF.

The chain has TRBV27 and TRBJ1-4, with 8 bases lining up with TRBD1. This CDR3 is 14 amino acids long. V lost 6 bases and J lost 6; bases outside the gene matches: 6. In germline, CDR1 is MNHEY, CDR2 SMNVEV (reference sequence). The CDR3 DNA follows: TGTGCCAGCAGCCCAGGGACAGGCTATGAAAAACTGTTTTTT. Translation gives CASSPGTGYEKLFF. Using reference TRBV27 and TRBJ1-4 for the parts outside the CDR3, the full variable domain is EAQVTQNPRYLITVTGKKLTVTCSQNMNHEYMSWYRQDPGLGLRQIYYSMNVEVTDKGDVPEGYKVSRKEKRNFPLILESPSPNQTSLYFCASSPGTGYEKLFFGSGTQLSVL.

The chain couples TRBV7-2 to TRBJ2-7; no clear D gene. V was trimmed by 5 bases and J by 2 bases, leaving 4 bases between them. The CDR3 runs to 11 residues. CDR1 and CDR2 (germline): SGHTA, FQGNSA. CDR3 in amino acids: CASSPTYEQYF. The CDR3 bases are TGTGCCAGCAGCCCCACCTACGAGCAGTACTTC.

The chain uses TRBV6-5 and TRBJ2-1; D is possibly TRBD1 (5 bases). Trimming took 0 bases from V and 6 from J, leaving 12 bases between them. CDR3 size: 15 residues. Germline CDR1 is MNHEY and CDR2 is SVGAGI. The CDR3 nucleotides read TGTGCCAGCAGTTACTCGGGTCAGGGTTTCAATGAGCAGTTCTTC. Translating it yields CASSYSGQGFNEQFF.

The CDR3 nucleotides read TGCGCCAGCAGCTGGATTTTAGCGGGTACACACTCTGGGGCCAACGTCCTGACTTTC. Amino acids: CASSWILAGTHSGANVLTF. The chain has TRBV5-1 and TRBJ2-6; the match to TRBD2 covers 7 bases. V shed 3 bases, J shed 0 bases, and the junction held 12 bases outside the gene matches. The CDR3 is 19 amino acids. Germline CDR1 is SGHRS and CDR2 is YFSETQ.

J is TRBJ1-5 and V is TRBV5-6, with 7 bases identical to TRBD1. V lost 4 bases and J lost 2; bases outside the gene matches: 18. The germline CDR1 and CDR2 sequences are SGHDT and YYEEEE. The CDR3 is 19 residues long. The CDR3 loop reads CASSRRGRGGRGGNQPQHF. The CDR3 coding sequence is TGTGCCAGCAGCCGGCGAGGACGAGGGGGCCGTGGGGGCAATCAGCCCCAGCATTTT. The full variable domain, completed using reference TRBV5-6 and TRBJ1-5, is DAGVTQSPTHLIKTRGQQVTLRCSPKSGHDTVSWYQQALGQGPQFIFQYYEEEERQRGNFPDRFSGHQFPNYSSELNVNALLLGDSALYLCASSRRGRGGRGGNQPQHFGDGTRLSIL.

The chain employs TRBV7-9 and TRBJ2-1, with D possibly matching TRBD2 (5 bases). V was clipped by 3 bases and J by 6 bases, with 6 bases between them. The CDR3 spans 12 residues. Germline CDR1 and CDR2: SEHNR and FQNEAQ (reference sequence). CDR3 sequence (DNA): TGTGCCAGCAGCTTGGAGGTCAATGAGCAGTTCTTC. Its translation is CASSLEVNEQFF.

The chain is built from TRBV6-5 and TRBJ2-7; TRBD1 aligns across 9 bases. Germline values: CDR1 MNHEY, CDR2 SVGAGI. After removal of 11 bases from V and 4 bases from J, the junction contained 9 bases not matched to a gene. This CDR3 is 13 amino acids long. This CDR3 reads CAVGTGTIYEQYF. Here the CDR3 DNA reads TGTGCCGTAGGGACAGGGACAATTTACGAGCAGTACTTC.

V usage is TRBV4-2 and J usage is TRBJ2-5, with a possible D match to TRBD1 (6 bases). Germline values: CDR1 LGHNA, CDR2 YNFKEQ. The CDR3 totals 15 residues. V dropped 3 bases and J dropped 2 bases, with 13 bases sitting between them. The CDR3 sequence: CASSQREGQQETQYF. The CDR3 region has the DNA TGTGCCAGCAGCCAGCGAGAGGGACAACAAGAGACCCAGTACTTC.

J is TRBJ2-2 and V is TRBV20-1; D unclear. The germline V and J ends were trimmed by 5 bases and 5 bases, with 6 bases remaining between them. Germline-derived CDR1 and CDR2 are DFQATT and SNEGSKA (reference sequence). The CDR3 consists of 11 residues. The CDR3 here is CSALRTGELFF. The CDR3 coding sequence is TGCAGTGCTCTGAGGACCGGGGAGCTGTTTTTT.

Written as DNA, the CDR3 is TGTGCCAGCAGTCGTTCTAGCGGGAGGTTAACAGATACGCAGTATTTT. Residues: CASSRSSGRLTDTQYF. The genes are TRBV27 and TRBJ2-3; 11 positions agree with TRBD2. The CDR3 runs 16 residues. With 5 bases clipped from V and 3 bases from J, the junction kept 7 bases outside the gene matches. Germline V gene data show CDR1 as MNHEY and CDR2 as SMNVEV (reference sequence).

CDR3 nucleotide sequence: TGTGCCAGTGAACGGGAGAGAGACACCGGGGAGCTGTTTTTT. Translated: CASERERDTGELFF. This chain connects TRBV5-8 to TRBJ2-2; D possibly corresponds to TRBD2 (6 bases). Germline lookup yields CDR1 SGHTS and CDR2 YDEGEE. This CDR3 is 14 amino acids long. The V end was cut by 8 bases, the J end by 3 bases, with 14 bases between.

CDR3 residues: CASRQLLAEGNTQYF. CDR3 DNA sequence: TGTGCCAGCAGGCAACTTCTAGCGGAGGGGAATACGCAGTATTTT. The J gene is TRBJ2-3, the V gene TRBV6-4, with 7 nucleotides matching TRBD2. CDR3 length: 15 amino acids. Germline CDR1 MRHNA, CDR2 SNTAGT. V lost 6 bases, J lost 7 bases, and 13 bases stayed unmatched.